Below, 32 T cell receptor beta chains from the same sample are listed, as sequenced in a study of cytomegalovirus exposure and HLA in healthy donors. Amplification used 60 Vbeta primers and 13 Jbeta primers. The repertoire was sequenced with immunoSEQ multiplex PCR; TCRdb's copy has only in-frame clones and lacks some. The sample has 130,000 to 150,000 clones; roughly 80% are singletons. Sequences were obtained from PBMCs. The receptors shown here come from a man younger than 35 in good health and CMV-seronegative.

The J gene is TRBJ2-7, the V gene TRBV12-5; 8 bases map to TRBD1. The CDR3 extends over 18 amino acids. The V segment lost 2 bases and the J segment 2 bases; nucleotides outside the gene matches: 14. Germline values: CDR1 LGHNT, CDR2 FRNRAP. The CDR3 DNA sequence: TGTGCTAGTGGTTTGCTCCTGACAGGGGTAACAGTGACCTACGAGCAGTACTTC. Its translation: CASGLLLTGVTVTYEQYF.

The chain uses TRBV28 and TRBJ1-2; 7 nucleotides line up with TRBD1. Per germline, CDR1 MDHEN and CDR2 SYDVKM. The CDR3 has 14 residues. The V gene end was trimmed by 6 bases and the J gene end by 4 bases; junction bases not matched to a gene: 8. The CDR3 loop reads CASSLGGSGYGYTF. The CDR3 DNA is TGTGCCAGCAGCTTAGGGGGCTCAGGCTATGGCTACACCTTC.

This chain joins TRBV7-6 and TRBJ1-4; 8 positions match TRBD1. The CDR3 consists of 16 residues. Losses at the gene ends were 2 bases for V and 7 bases for J; bases not matched to a gene: 9. From germline, CDR1 is SGHVS and CDR2 FNYEAQ. This CDR3 reads CASSLKTGGGSEKLFF. CDR3 DNA: TGTGCCAGCAGCTTAAAAACAGGGGGTGGTAGTGAAAAACTGTTTTTT. Full variable domain (outside the CDR3, taken from reference TRBV7-6 and TRBJ1-4): GAGVSQSPRYKVTKRGQDVALRCDPISGHVSLYWYRQALGQGPEFLTYFNYEAQQDKSGLPNDRFSAERPEGSISTLTIQRTEQRDSAMYRCASSLKTGGGSEKLFFGSGTQLSVL.

The chain links TRBV2 to TRBJ2-1; 7 bases agree with TRBD1. The CDR3 is 16 amino acids. The V and J ends lost 8 bases and 8 bases, in that order; junction bases with no gene match: 18. Germline V gene data show CDR1 as SNHLY and CDR2 as FYNNEI. The CDR3 loop reads CASSSEEDRFVYEQFF. The DNA of the CDR3 is TGTGCCAGCTCCTCGGAGGAGGACAGGTTTGTATATGAGCAGTTCTTC. Full variable domain (missing parts from reference TRBV2 and TRBJ2-1): EPEVTQTPSHQVTQMGQEVILRCVPISNHLYFYWYRQILGQKVEFLVSFYNNEISEKSEIFDDQFSVERPDGSNFTLKIRSTKLEDSAMYFCASSSEEDRFVYEQFFGPGTRLTVL.

The chain uses TRBV19 and TRBJ1-2; perhaps TRBD1 as D (6 bases). The CDR3 is 14 amino acids. CDR1 is LNHDA and CDR2 is SQIVND in the germline V gene (reference sequence). Deletions cut 3 bases from V and 7 bases from J, with 15 bases between. The CDR3 DNA reads TGTGCCAGTAGTATGGGCAGGGGCGTGCGTGGCTACACCTTC. It yields the protein CASSMGRGVRGYTF.

The V call is TRBV21-1, the J call TRBJ2-1; the DNA was not compared with TRBD1, the D call given in the table. TRBV21-1 is a documented pseudogene. The CDR3 is made up of 20 amino acids. The CDR3 sequence is CASSKLSSSPPDRGLGEQFF. Written as DNA, the CDR3 is TGTGCCAGCAGCAAACTTTCCTCTTCCCCGCCGGACAGGGGGCTTGGTGAGCAGTTCTTC.

This clone has more than one count but fewer than ten. The V call is TRBV5-1, the J call TRBJ1-4; D is ambiguous. The CDR3 extends over 14 amino acids. V shed 0 bases and J shed 8 bases, with 11 bases lying between them. Germline lookup yields CDR1 SGHRS and CDR2 YFSETQ. CDR3 region: CASSLGHPREKLFF. The CDR3 DNA sequence: TGCGCCAGCAGCTTGGGACATCCACGGGAAAAACTGTTTTTT.

This clone was seen a few times. The chain links TRBV29-1 to TRBJ2-3; tentatively, D is TRBD2 (7 bases). V gave up 0 bases and J gave up 10 bases, with 23 bases separating them. CDR3 length: 16 amino acids. In germline, CDR1 is SQVTM, CDR2 ANQGSEA. The CDR3 DNA follows: TGCAGCGTTGAAGAAGGGGGGGGAGGACCCCTGACTCCGCAGTATTTT. Its translation: CSVEEGGGGPLTPQYF.

The chain carries TRBV27 and TRBJ2-5, with a tentative D call TRBD2 (5 bases). The closer fit of TRBJ2-7 to the DNA end suggests the J call may be wrong. Germline V gives CDR1 MNHEY, CDR2 SMNVEV (reference sequence). The CDR3 consists of 14 residues. CDR3 bases: TGTGCCAGCAGTCTAGGACTGGCCTCCTACGAGCAGTACTTC. The encoded protein is CASSLGLASYEQYF.

This rearrangement joins TRBV6-1 to TRBJ1-6; 7 bases fit TRBD1. Germline V gene lookup returns CDR1 MNHNS and CDR2 SASEGT. The CDR3 has 15 amino acids. V trimming: 1 base; J trimming: 6 bases; junction bases outside the gene matches: 3. The chain's CDR3 is CASSEEGQLNSPLHF. The CDR3 nucleotides read TGTGCCAGCAGTGAAGAGGGACAGCTTAATTCACCCCTCCACTTT.

The CDR3 DNA sequence: TGTGCCAGCTCTAAAGGACTAGCTTACAATGAGCAGTTCTTC. Translation gives CASSKGLAYNEQFF. The chain has TRBV2 and TRBJ2-1; 8 positions agree with TRBD2. The CDR3 has 14 amino acids. J gave up 4 bases and V 8 bases, and 7 bases lay outside the gene matches. Germline CDR1 reads SNHLY; CDR2 reads FYNNEI.

The chain combines TRBV30 with TRBJ2-7; a possible D gene is TRBD2 (5 bases). The CDR3 runs 17 residues. Germline assignment: CDR1 GTSNPN and CDR2 SVGIG (reference sequence). V gave up 1 base and J gave up 1 base, with 20 bases separating them. As DNA, the CDR3 is TGTGCCTGGAGTGGATGGGAAGGGCGGGCCGGGTCCTACGAGCAGTACTTC. Translated: CAWSGWEGRAGSYEQYF.

The table lists this clone with a few counts. This chain joins TRBV5-1 and TRBJ1-4, with 9 bases that match TRBD1. In germline, CDR1 is SGHRS, CDR2 YFSETQ. The junction had 10 bases not matched to a gene; V was cut back by 0 bases and J by 7 bases. CDR3 length: 17 residues. CDR3 DNA sequence: TGCGCCAGCAGCTTGGGACAGGGGGGGATATTTGGTGAAAAACTGTTTTTT. This gives the protein CASSLGQGGIFGEKLFF.

The V call is TRBV20-1, the J call TRBJ2-5, with D possibly being TRBD2 (5 bases). CDR3 length: 11 amino acids. CDR1 is DFQATT, CDR2 SNEGSKA, per germline (reference sequence). Trimming shortened V by 3 bases and J by 4 bases, and 6 bases separated the two germline ends. This chain's CDR3 is CSARRAETQYF. The DNA of the CDR3 is TGCAGTGCTAGGAGGGCAGAGACCCAGTACTTC.

V usage is TRBV19 and J usage is TRBJ1-2, with D unresolved. Germline lookup yields CDR1 LNHDA and CDR2 SQIVND (reference sequence). The CDR3 length is 13 residues. The CDR3 DNA sequence: TGTGCTGCAGGAATATCCTCAAACTATGGCTACACCTTC. As protein: CAAGISSNYGYTF.

This clone was detected once. V is TRBV7-3 and J is TRBJ1-1; possibly TRBD1 for D (5 bases). CDR3 length: 13 amino acids. The V end lost 5 bases, the J end lost 5 bases, and 12 bases lay between the germline ends. Germline V gives CDR1 SGHTA, CDR2 FQGTGA. The CDR3 coding sequence is TGTGCCAGCAGCCCACAAGGGGAAACTGAAGCTTTCTTT. Translation: CASSPQGETEAFF.

This chain uses TRBV6-6 with TRBJ2-2; 7 nucleotides align to TRBD1. This CDR3 has 13 amino acids. Per germline, CDR1 MNHNY and CDR2 SVGAGI (reference sequence). Germline trimming cut 11 bases from V and 5 bases from J; bases unmatched to any gene: 8. CDR3 amino acids: CALKQGKTGELFF. The DNA for the CDR3 is TGTGCCCTAAAACAGGGGAAAACCGGGGAGCTGTTTTTT.

The chain carries TRBV10-2 and TRBJ1-1; D might be TRBD1 (5 bases). Trimming shortened V by 5 bases and J by 1 base, and 5 bases separated the two germline ends. CDR1 is WSHSY, CDR2 SAAADI, per germline. The CDR3 consists of 12 residues. The CDR3 sequence: CASSTGNTEAFF. CDR3 coding DNA: TGCGCCAGCAGTACAGGGAACACTGAAGCTTTCTTT.

The rearrangement joins TRBV7-2 to TRBJ1-2, with 7 bases fitting TRBD1. The CDR3 totals 14 residues. Trimming removed 5 bases from V and 0 bases from J; junction bases left unmatched: 3. Germline loops: CDR1 SGHTA, CDR2 FQGNSA. The CDR3 bases are TGTGCCAGCAGCAAGGACAGGTCTAACTATGGCTACACCTTC. Its translation is CASSKDRSNYGYTF.

The chain has TRBV15 and TRBJ2-2, with D possibly matching TRBD2 (5 bases). The CDR3 runs to 17 residues. The V gene lost 0 bases and the J gene lost 3 bases, with 14 bases spanning the gap. Germline V lookup: CDR1 LNHNV, CDR2 YYDKDF (reference sequence). The CDR3 region has the DNA TGTGCCACCAGCAGAGATCTTGGCGGGCGGGACACCGGGGAGCTGTTTTTT. Translated, it gives CATSRDLGGRDTGELFF.

This chain connects TRBV7-6 to TRBJ1-1; 7 bases are a match to TRBD1. J was trimmed by 4 bases and V by 4 bases; bases with no gene match: 6. The CDR3 is 14 residues long. Germline V lookup: CDR1 SGHVS, CDR2 FNYEAQ. CDR3: CASSSAEGATEAFF. In DNA, the CDR3 is TGTGCCAGCAGCTCGGCTGAGGGGGCCACTGAAGCTTTCTTT.

This clone occurred once. This rearrangement joins TRBV7-9 to TRBJ1-1; D is undetermined. V dropped 7 bases and J dropped 7 bases, with 13 bases sitting between them. The CDR3 length is 12 residues. The germline V gene encodes CDR1 SEHNR and CDR2 FQNEAQ (reference sequence). The CDR3 sequence: CASTPSLSEAFF. CDR3 DNA sequence: TGTGCCAGCACCCCATCTCTCAGTGAAGCTTTCTTT.

V usage is TRBV27 and J usage is TRBJ2-1; 7 bases map to TRBD1. Germline CDR1 is MNHEY and CDR2 is SMNVEV (reference sequence). The CDR3 covers 15 residues. The trim removed 1 base at V and 5 bases at J, leaving 5 bases unmatched. In DNA, the CDR3 is TGTGCCAGCAGTTTATACAGGGACAGAAACAATGAGCAGTTCTTC. It is translated as CASSLYRDRNNEQFF.

The genes are TRBV5-4 and TRBJ1-4; 8 positions match TRBD1. The J segment lost 7 bases and the V segment lost 4 bases, leaving 6 bases of the junction unmatched. Germline CDR1 reads SGHNT; CDR2 reads YYREEE (reference sequence). The CDR3 is 14 residues long. The DNA of the CDR3 is TGTGCCAGCAGCCCAGGGACAGGCGGTGAAAAACTGTTTTTT. It yields the protein CASSPGTGGEKLFF.

The V gene is TRBV6-5, the J gene TRBJ2-7; D may be TRBD1 (6 bases). The CDR3 contains 15 residues. V lost 2 bases to trimming and J lost 0 bases, with 11 bases between them. Germline V gives CDR1 MNHEY, CDR2 SVGAGI. The CDR3 coding sequence is TGTGCCAGCAGTTACCTCGGACAGAACTCCTACGAGCAGTACTTC. This encodes CASSYLGQNSYEQYF.

The rearrangement joins TRBV6-1 to TRBJ2-7; TRBD2 is a possible D gene (6 bases). The CDR3 runs to 11 residues. Trimming removed 10 bases at V and 3 bases at J, with 10 bases between. Germline CDR1 is MNHNS and CDR2 is SASEGT. In DNA, the CDR3 is TGTGCCACCAACGGGGGCTACGAGCAGTACTTC. It codes for CATNGGYEQYF.

This chain links TRBV19 with TRBJ1-2; D not certain. The length of the CDR3 is 14 residues. V lost 2 bases, J lost 5 bases, and 12 bases lay in between. The germline V gene encodes CDR1 LNHDA and CDR2 SQIVND (reference sequence). For the CDR3, the DNA is TGTGCCAGTAGTATATATCGGGAAGGGTATGGCTACACCTTC. Translating it yields CASSIYREGYGYTF.

The chain recombines TRBV7-2 with TRBJ1-3, with D perhaps matching TRBD1 (5 bases). CDR1 SGHTA and CDR2 FQGNSA come from the germline V gene. Trimming cost V 7 bases and J 4 bases, with 11 bases left between them. The CDR3 totals 13 residues. The CDR3 loop is CASTLQAGNTIYF. CDR3 coding DNA: TGTGCCAGCACCCTACAGGCAGGAAACACCATATATTTT. The full variable domain, completed using reference TRBV7-2 and TRBJ1-3, is GAGVSQSPSNKVTEKGKDVELRCDPISGHTALYWYRQSLGQGLEFLIYFQGNSAPDKSGLPSDRFSAERTGGSVSTLTIQRTQQEDSAVYLCASTLQAGNTIYFGEGSWLTVV.

The rearrangement uses TRBV7-6 and TRBJ2-5; 9 bases agree with TRBD2. CDR3 length: 18 amino acids. Looked up from germline, CDR1 is SGHVS and CDR2 is FNYEAQ. V trimming: 0 bases; J trimming: 1 base; junction bases outside the gene matches: 9. This chain's CDR3 is CASSLASGSGGLQETQYF. The DNA of the CDR3 is TGTGCCAGCAGCTTAGCTAGTGGAAGCGGGGGGCTCCAAGAGACCCAGTACTTC.

This chain links TRBV9 with TRBJ2-5; TRBD1 might be the D (6 bases). The germline gives CDR1 SGDLS, CDR2 YYNGEE. The CDR3 loop spans 15 amino acids. V dropped 0 bases and J dropped 5 bases, with 14 bases sitting between them. The CDR3 nucleotides read TGTGCCAGCAGCGTAGACCCTACAGGGCTCGAGACCCAGTACTTC. It is translated as CASSVDPTGLETQYF.

The V call is TRBV19, the J call TRBJ1-1; TRBD1 matches at 8 bases. V was clipped by 5 bases and J by 3 bases; unmatched bases: 5. The CDR3 has 14 amino acids. The germline gives CDR1 LNHDA, CDR2 SQIVND (reference sequence). DNA of the CDR3: TGTGCCAGTAGTTGGGGACAGGAGGACACTGAAGCTTTCTTT. Amino acid sequence: CASSWGQEDTEAFF.

This chain connects TRBV5-1 to TRBJ1-2; 7 bases line up with TRBD1. The V segment lost 0 bases and the J segment 8 bases; nucleotides outside the gene matches: 10. The CDR3 covers 15 residues. The germline gives CDR1 SGHRS, CDR2 YFSETQ. The CDR3 DNA follows: TGCGCCAGCAGCTTGGCCGAACCACGACAGGGCGGCTACACCTTC. As protein: CASSLAEPRQGGYTF.